The 26 T cell receptor beta chains in this list originate from one sample, sequenced in a study of shared clonotypes between healthy human individuals. TCRdb's copy holds only in-frame clones and misses some; the assay was immunoSEQ multiplex PCR. Among 2 million to 2.5 million clones listed, under 95% were seen once. Sequenced sample: naive CD4+ T cells from PBMCs. As for subset: CD45RA+ positively selected. The receptors were sampled from a man between 18 and 29 years old in good health. Some clones in this sample may be carry-over from other donors' samples.

The chain links TRBV6-1 to TRBJ2-5; a possible D gene is TRBD1 (6 bases). From germline, CDR1 is MNHNS and CDR2 SASEGT. V was trimmed by 1 base and J by 5 bases, leaving 17 bases between them. This CDR3 has 16 residues. CDR3 protein: CASSEDWGQGSETQYF. The CDR3, as DNA: TGTGCCAGCAGTGAAGATTGGGGGCAGGGTAGTGAGACCCAGTACTTC.

This rearrangement joins TRBV5-8 to TRBJ2-5, with TRBD1 matching over 12 bases. The germline CDR1 and CDR2 sequences are SGHTS and YDEGEE. After removal of 4 bases from V and 5 bases from J, the junction contained 3 bases not matched to a gene. CDR3 size: 14 residues. CDR3 loop: CASSGTGGLETQYF. In DNA form, the CDR3 reads TGTGCCAGCAGCGGGACAGGGGGCCTGGAGACCCAGTACTTC.

The chain employs TRBV18 and TRBJ2-7; 8 nucleotides match TRBD1. Germline CDR1 and CDR2: KGHSH and LQKENI. The V segment lost 3 bases and the J segment 6 bases; nucleotides outside the gene matches: 7. The CDR3 is made up of 14 amino acids. As DNA, the CDR3 is TGTGCCAGCTCACCGTGGGACAGGTCTTCCGAGCAGTACTTC. Translating gives CASSPWDRSSEQYF.

The chain employs TRBV28 and TRBJ1-5; TRBD1 matches 10 bases. The CDR3 runs to 16 residues. The trim removed 5 bases at V and 7 bases at J, leaving 11 bases unmatched. Germline CDR1 is MDHEN and CDR2 is SYDVKM. As DNA, the CDR3 is TGTGCCAGCAGTCCACAACGGACAGGGGGGTACCAGCCCCAGCATTTT. As protein: CASSPQRTGGYQPQHF. The full variable domain, with the rest looked up from reference TRBV28 and TRBJ1-5, is DVKVTQSSRYLVKRTGEKVFLECVQDMDHENMFWYRQDPGLGLRLIYFSYDVKMKEKGDIPEGYSVSREKKERFSLILESASTNQTSMYLCASSPQRTGGYQPQHFGDGTRLSIL.

This clone was recorded once. The rearrangement joins TRBV5-1 to TRBJ1-5; D gene uncertain. The CDR3 consists of 14 residues. In germline, CDR1 is SGHRS, CDR2 YFSETQ. The V and J ends lost 0 bases and 7 bases respectively, with 11 bases between them. Written as DNA, the CDR3 is TGCGCCAGCAGCTTGGGCGGGGATGGGCAGCCCCAGCATTTT. Protein: CASSLGGDGQPQHF.

The chain has TRBV5-8 and TRBJ1-4; a weak D match, TRBD1 (5 bases). The CDR3 loop spans 15 amino acids. The germline V gene has CDR1 SGHTS and CDR2 YDEGEE. The ends were cut back, 3 bases at V and 7 bases at J, with 16 bases in the middle. CDR3 region: CASSWPGVNGEKLFF. The CDR3 nucleotides read TGTGCCAGCAGCTGGCCGGGGGTGAATGGTGAAAAACTGTTTTTT.

As concerns this clone: The sample carries other DNA sequences with the same CDR3. V usage is TRBV5-1 and J usage is TRBJ2-3; 12 nucleotides match TRBD2. This CDR3 has 16 residues. From germline, CDR1 is SGHRS and CDR2 YFSETQ. V lost 4 bases to trimming and J lost 0 bases; unmatched junction nucleotides: 3. This chain's CDR3 is CASSQGLAGSTDTQYF. The CDR3 bases are TGCGCCAGCAGCCAAGGACTAGCGGGGAGCACAGATACGCAGTATTTT.

V usage is TRBV2 and J usage is TRBJ2-7; D ambiguous. Germline V CDR1 and CDR2: SNHLY, FYNNEI. Trimming cost V 3 bases and J 0 bases, with 12 bases left between them. CDR3 length: 15 residues. CDR3 sequence reads: CASSDLRKSSYEQYF. CDR3 in DNA: TGTGCCAGCAGTGACTTGCGAAAGAGCTCCTACGAGCAGTACTTC. The entire variable domain, with the rest obtained from reference TRBV2 and TRBJ2-7, is as follows: EPEVTQTPSHQVTQMGQEVILRCVPISNHLYFYWYRQILGQKVEFLVSFYNNEISEKSEIFDDQFSVERPDGSNFTLKIRSTKLEDSAMYFCASSDLRKSSYEQYFGPGTRLTVT.

This sequence joins TRBV6-1 and TRBJ1-2, with a tentative D call TRBD1 (5 bases). The CDR3 has 13 residues. CDR1 and CDR2 from the germline V gene are MNHNS and SASEGT. Between the trimmed V and J ends, which lost 7 bases and 2 bases, there was a span of 11 bases. Here the CDR3 DNA reads TGTGCCAGCAATGTGGGGGGAAACTATGGCTACACCTTC. Protein product: CASNVGGNYGYTF.

The chain links TRBV18 to TRBJ2-5; TRBD1 might be the D (6 bases). The V and J ends lost 2 bases and 2 bases respectively, with 12 bases between them. The CDR3 contains 15 residues. Germline CDR1 reads KGHSH; CDR2 reads LQKENI. The chain's CDR3 is CASSPARGRQETQYF. The CDR3 DNA reads TGTGCCAGCTCACCAGCCAGGGGAAGGCAAGAGACCCAGTACTTC.

V and J are TRBV5-5 and TRBJ2-1, with 9 bases aligning to TRBD2. The germline CDR1 and CDR2 sequences are SGHKS and YYEKEE (reference sequence). This CDR3 has 16 amino acids. The V segment lost 4 bases and the J segment 3 bases; nucleotides outside the gene matches: 8. In nucleotides, the CDR3 is TGTGCCAGCAGCGCGGTCACTAGCGGGTTCTACAATGAGCAGTTCTTC. Amino acid sequence: CASSAVTSGFYNEQFF.

The chain is built from TRBV7-9 and TRBJ2-1; D not resolved. Germline lookup yields CDR1 SEHNR and CDR2 FQNEAQ (reference sequence). CDR3 length equals 12 residues. The germline V and J ends were trimmed by 1 base and 8 bases, with 6 bases remaining between them. This chain's CDR3 is CASSLGSDEQFF. In DNA form, the CDR3 reads TGTGCCAGCAGCTTAGGCTCTGATGAGCAGTTCTTC.

This clone was observed a single time. This sequence joins TRBV27 and TRBJ2-3, with D perhaps being TRBD1 or TRBD2 (5 bases each). Germline assignment: CDR1 MNHEY and CDR2 SMNVEV (reference sequence). The V gene lost 7 bases and the J gene lost 2 bases, with 19 bases spanning the gap. CDR3 length equals 16 residues. The CDR3 region has the DNA TGTGCCAGCAAATACAACAGGCTCGGGGACACAGATACGCAGTATTTT. It translates to CASKYNRLGDTDTQYF.

This chain uses TRBV7-8 with TRBJ2-3, with 13 bases aligning to TRBD2. In germline, CDR1 is SGHVS, CDR2 FQNEAQ. This CDR3 is built from 16 residues. V lost 5 bases and J lost 4; bases outside the gene matches: 6. This CDR3 reads CASSPWTSGSSDTQYF. CDR3 DNA: TGTGCCAGCAGCCCCTGGACTAGCGGGAGTTCAGATACGCAGTATTTT.

The chain employs TRBV7-2 and TRBJ2-7; 8 bases fit TRBD2. There are 14 residues in the CDR3. CDR1 SGHTA and CDR2 FQGNSA come from the germline V gene. After removal of 5 bases from V and 4 bases from J, the junction contained 7 bases not matched to a gene. This CDR3 reads CASSTGGGPYEQYF. In DNA, the CDR3 is TGTGCCAGCAGCACGGGGGGGGGCCCTTACGAGCAGTACTTC.

The rearrangement links TRBV28 to TRBJ2-3, with TRBD2 matching 7 bases. V lost 4 bases to trimming and J lost 5 bases; unmatched junction nucleotides: 12. CDR3 length: 16 amino acids. Germline values: CDR1 MDHEN, CDR2 SYDVKM. The CDR3 nucleotides are TGTGCCAGCAGTTCTAATAGACGAGCGGGGATAGATACGCAGTATTTT. Encoded protein: CASSSNRRAGIDTQYF.

The gene calls are TRBV28 and TRBJ2-7, with 10 positions matching TRBD2. Germline lookup yields CDR1 MDHEN and CDR2 SYDVKM. The CDR3 totals 16 residues. The junction had 16 bases not matched to a gene; V was cut back by 8 bases and J by 6 bases. The CDR3 DNA sequence: TGTGCCAGCCCGCCACCCGGGCTAGCGGGAGTACCCGAGCAGTACTTC. This sequence encodes CASPPPGLAGVPEQYF.

This clone was detected only once. V gene TRBV5-1 combines with J gene TRBJ2-6; the match to TRBD1 covers 7 bases. The ends lost 4 bases at V and 3 bases at J; junction bases unmatched: 10. Germline loops: CDR1 SGHRS, CDR2 YFSETQ. The CDR3 contains 17 residues. The DNA of the CDR3 is TGCGCCAGCAGCACGGGACAGCCTCTGAGTGGGGCCAACGTCCTGACTTTC. It specifies CASSTGQPLSGANVLTF.

This sequence joins TRBV5-1 and TRBJ2-7; D ambiguous. The CDR3 runs 15 residues. Trimming removed 0 bases at V and 0 bases at J, with 10 bases between. Germline lookup yields CDR1 SGHRS and CDR2 YFSETQ. CDR3 in DNA: TGCGCCAGCAGCTTGGGAGCTCGGGTCTCCTACGAGCAGTACTTC. Amino acid sequence: CASSLGARVSYEQYF.

To note about this clone: This same CDR3 is encoded by further DNA sequences in the sample. This sequence joins TRBV28 and TRBJ2-7; D is possibly TRBD1 (5 bases). The germline V gene has CDR1 MDHEN and CDR2 SYDVKM. The CDR3 extends over 12 amino acids. Between the trimmed V and J ends, which lost 6 bases and 2 bases, there was a span of 8 bases. This chain's CDR3 is CASRQDPYEQYF. Written as DNA, the CDR3 is TGTGCCAGCAGACAGGATCCCTACGAGCAGTACTTC.

This clone was seen a single time. J is TRBJ2-3 and V is TRBV18, with 11 bases lining up with TRBD2. Germline CDR1 KGHSH, CDR2 LQKENI. There are 17 residues in the CDR3. With V trimmed by 3 bases and J by 3 bases, 8 bases remained unmatched. The DNA of the CDR3 is TGTGCCAGCTCACCCATACTAGCGGGAGTAGGTACAGATACGCAGTATTTT. It codes for CASSPILAGVGTDTQYF.

The genes are TRBV7-2 and TRBJ1-5; TRBD1 is a possible D gene (6 bases). The germline V gene has CDR1 SGHTA and CDR2 FQGNSA. The germline V and J ends were trimmed by 5 bases and 6 bases, with 17 bases remaining between them. The CDR3 runs 15 residues. The CDR3 DNA reads as TGTGCCAGCAGCCCCATCGGGGGGGCTTTTCAGCCCCAGCATTTT. This codes for CASSPIGGAFQPQHF.

Only a few counts were recorded for this clone. V usage is TRBV21-1 and J usage is TRBJ2-2; the table's D call of TRBD1 was not tested on the DNA. TRBV21-1 is flagged as a pseudogene. The CDR3 consists of 15 residues. The CDR3 spells CASSRKGQNTGELFF. CDR3 in DNA: TGTGCCAGCAGCAGAAAGGGACAGAACACCGGGGAGCTGTTTTTT.

This chain uses TRBV5-1 with TRBJ2-3, with 8 nucleotides matching TRBD2. V trimming: 1 base; J trimming: 4 bases; junction bases outside the gene matches: 5. Germline values: CDR1 SGHRS, CDR2 YFSETQ. This CDR3 is 15 amino acids long. The CDR3 DNA reads as TGCGCCAGCAGCTTGCGCCTAGCGGGCTCAGATACGCAGTATTTT. Translating it yields CASSLRLAGSDTQYF. Full variable domain (rest looked up from reference TRBV5-1 and TRBJ2-3): KAGVTQTPRYLIKTRGQQVTLSCSPISGHRSVSWYQQTPGQGLQFLFEYFSETQRNKGNFPGRFSGRQFSNSRSEMNVSTLELGDSALYLCASSLRLAGSDTQYFGPGTRLTVL.

Remarks on this clone: In the same sample, other DNA sequences code for this CDR3. V usage is TRBV11-2 and J usage is TRBJ2-3; D call uncertain. Germline V gene sequence: CDR1 SGHAT, CDR2 FQNNGV. This CDR3 is built from 13 residues. Trimming stripped 3 bases from V and 1 base from J, with 5 bases between. CDR3: CASSLDRTDTQYF. DNA of the CDR3: TGTGCCAGCAGCTTGGACCGCACAGATACGCAGTATTTT. The full variable domain, rest sourced from reference TRBV11-2 and TRBJ2-3, is EAGVAQSPRYKIIEKRQSVAFWCNPISGHATLYWYQQILGQGPKLLIQFQNNGVVDDSQLPKDRFSAERLKGVDSTLKIQPAKLEDSAVYLCASSLDRTDTQYFGPGTRLTVL.

This sequence joins TRBV9 and TRBJ2-7; D perhaps matches TRBD1 (5 bases). Trimming took off 0 bases at V and 7 bases at J, with 17 bases between the two ends. CDR3 length equals 15 residues. Per the germline V gene, CDR1 is SGDLS and CDR2 is YYNGEE. The CDR3 coding sequence is TGTGCCAGCAGCGTAGGTGGGTCTAGGGGCCAAGAGCAGTACTTC. Translating it yields CASSVGGSRGQEQYF.